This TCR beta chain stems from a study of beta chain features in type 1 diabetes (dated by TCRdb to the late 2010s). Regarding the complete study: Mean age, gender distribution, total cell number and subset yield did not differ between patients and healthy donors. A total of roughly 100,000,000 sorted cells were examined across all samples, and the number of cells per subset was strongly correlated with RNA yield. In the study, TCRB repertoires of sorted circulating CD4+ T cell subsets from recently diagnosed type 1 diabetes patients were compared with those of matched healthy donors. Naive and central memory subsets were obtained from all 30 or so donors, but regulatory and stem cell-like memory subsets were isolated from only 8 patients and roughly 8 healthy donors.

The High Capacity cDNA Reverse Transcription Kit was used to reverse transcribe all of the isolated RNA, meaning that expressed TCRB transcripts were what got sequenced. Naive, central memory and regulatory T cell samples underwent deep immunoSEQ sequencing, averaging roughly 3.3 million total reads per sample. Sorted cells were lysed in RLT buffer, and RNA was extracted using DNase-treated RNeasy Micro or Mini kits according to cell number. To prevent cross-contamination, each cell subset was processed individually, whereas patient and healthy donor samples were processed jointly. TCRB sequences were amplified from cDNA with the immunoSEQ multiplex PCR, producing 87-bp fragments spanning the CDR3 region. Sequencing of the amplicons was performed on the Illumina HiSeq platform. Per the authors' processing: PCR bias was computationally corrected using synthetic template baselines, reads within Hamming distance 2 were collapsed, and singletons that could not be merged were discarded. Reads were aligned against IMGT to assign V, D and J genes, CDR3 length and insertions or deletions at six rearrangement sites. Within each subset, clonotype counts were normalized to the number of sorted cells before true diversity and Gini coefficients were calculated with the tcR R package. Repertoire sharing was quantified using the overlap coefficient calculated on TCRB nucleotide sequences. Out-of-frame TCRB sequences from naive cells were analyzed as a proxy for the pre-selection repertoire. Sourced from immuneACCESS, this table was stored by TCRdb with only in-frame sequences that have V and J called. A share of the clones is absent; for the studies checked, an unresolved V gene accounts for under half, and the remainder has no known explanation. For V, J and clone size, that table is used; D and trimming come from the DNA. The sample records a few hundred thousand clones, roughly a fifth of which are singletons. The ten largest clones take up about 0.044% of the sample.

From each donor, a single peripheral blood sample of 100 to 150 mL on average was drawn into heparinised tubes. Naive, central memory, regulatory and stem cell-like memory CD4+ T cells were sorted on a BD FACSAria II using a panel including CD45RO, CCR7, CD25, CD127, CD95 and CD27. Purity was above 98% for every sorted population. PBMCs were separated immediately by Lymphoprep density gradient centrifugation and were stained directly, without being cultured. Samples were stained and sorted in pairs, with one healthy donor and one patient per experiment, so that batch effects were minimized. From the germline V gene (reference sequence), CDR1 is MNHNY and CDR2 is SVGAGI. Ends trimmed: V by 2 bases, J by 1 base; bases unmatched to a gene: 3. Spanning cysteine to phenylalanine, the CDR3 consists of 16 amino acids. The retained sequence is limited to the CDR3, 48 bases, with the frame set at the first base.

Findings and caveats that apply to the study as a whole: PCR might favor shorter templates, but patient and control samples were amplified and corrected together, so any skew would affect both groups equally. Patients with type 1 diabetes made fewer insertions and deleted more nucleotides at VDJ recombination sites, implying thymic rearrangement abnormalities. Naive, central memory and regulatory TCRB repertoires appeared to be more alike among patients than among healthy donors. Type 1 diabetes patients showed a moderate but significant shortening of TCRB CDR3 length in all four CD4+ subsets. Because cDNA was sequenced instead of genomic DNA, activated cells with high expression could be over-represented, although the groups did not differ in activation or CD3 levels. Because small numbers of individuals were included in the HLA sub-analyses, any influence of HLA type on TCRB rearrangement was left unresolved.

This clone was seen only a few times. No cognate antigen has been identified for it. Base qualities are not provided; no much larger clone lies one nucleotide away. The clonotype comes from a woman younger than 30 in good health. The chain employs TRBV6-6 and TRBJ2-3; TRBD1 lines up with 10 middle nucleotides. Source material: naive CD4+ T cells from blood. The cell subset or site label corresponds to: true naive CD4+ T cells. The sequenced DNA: TGTGCCAGCAGTTACGGGGGGACAGGGGGCACAGATACGCAGTATTTT. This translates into CASSYGGTGGTDTQYF.